The 31 T cell receptor beta chains below come from one sample, sequenced in a study of T cell responses to AZD1222 COVID-19 vaccine. The repertoire was sequenced with immunoSEQ multiplex PCR; TCRdb's copy has only in-frame clones and lacks some. The sample lists about 100,000 clones, roughly 89% occurring once. The starting material was peripheral blood, obtained on day 0 of AZD1222 vaccination. The source of these receptors is an adult in good health.

CDR3 sequence: CASSQGPLGTDTQYF. CDR3 in DNA: TGCGCCAGCAGCCAAGGACCCTTGGGTACAGATACGCAGTATTTT. The chain joins TRBV4-1 to TRBJ2-3; D remains unclear. Germline V gene lookup returns CDR1 MGHRA and CDR2 YSYEKL. CDR3 length equals 15 residues. Trimming stripped 1 base from V and 3 bases from J, with 11 bases between.

This chain links TRBV5-1 with TRBJ2-2; 10 nucleotides align to TRBD1. J lost 4 bases, V lost 4 bases, and 4 bases had no gene match. CDR3 length: 15 amino acids. CDR1 is SGHRS, CDR2 YFSETQ, per germline. DNA of the CDR3: TGCGCCAGCAGCCCGGGACAGGGGACCACCGGGGAGCTGTTTTTT. Protein product: CASSPGQGTTGELFF.

V usage is TRBV19 and J usage is TRBJ1-1; no clear D. The CDR3 spans 15 residues. V was pared by 3 bases and J by 0 bases, with 11 bases between. Germline V gene lookup returns CDR1 LNHDA and CDR2 SQIVND (reference sequence). CDR3 nucleotides: TGTGCCAGTAGTATCTTGAATCGACTGAACACTGAAGCTTTCTTT. Its translation: CASSILNRLNTEAFF.

This rearrangement joins TRBV6-5 to TRBJ2-7, with D maybe TRBD2 (5 bases). This CDR3 spans 14 amino acids. From germline, CDR1 is MNHEY and CDR2 SVGAGI. V was pared by 6 bases and J by 5 bases, with 17 bases between. The CDR3 region is CASRPSSGGNEQYF. Here the CDR3 DNA reads TGTGCCAGCAGACCATCAAGCGGCGGAAACGAGCAGTACTTC.

The CDR3 loop is CASSSVRGEQYF. The DNA of the CDR3 is TGTGCCAGCTCCTCTGTCCGGGGCGAGCAGTACTTC. V usage is TRBV7-9 and J usage is TRBJ2-7, with a tentative D call TRBD2 (5 bases). Trimming cost V 8 bases and J 6 bases, with 14 bases left between them. The CDR3 is 12 residues long. The germline gives CDR1 SEHNR, CDR2 FQNEAQ (reference sequence).

The chain carries TRBV7-9 and TRBJ1-2; D possibly corresponds to TRBD1 (6 bases). The CDR3 runs 14 residues. Looked up from germline, CDR1 is SEHNR and CDR2 is FQNEAQ (reference sequence). Trimming removed 1 base from V and 9 bases from J, with 15 bases in between. In DNA, the CDR3 is TGTGCCAGCAGCTTAGATCAGGGGAGCGGATGCTACACCTTC. Protein: CASSLDQGSGCYTF.

This clone was recorded a few times. The gene calls are TRBV7-3 and TRBJ2-2; D gene ambiguous. V lost 1 base and J 4 bases, leaving 7 bases between the germline ends. The germline CDR1 and CDR2 sequences are SGHTA and FQGTGA. This CDR3 has 14 residues. CDR3 protein: CASSLSGSTGELFF. CDR3 coding DNA: TGTGCCAGCAGCTTAAGCGGATCCACCGGGGAGCTGTTTTTT.

The CDR3 is CASGLAGRYEQYF. The CDR3 DNA is TGTGCCAGCGGACTAGCGGGGCGTTACGAGCAGTACTTC. The rearrangement joins TRBV6-5 to TRBJ2-7; 12 bases align to TRBD2. The CDR3 extends over 13 amino acids. Germline values: CDR1 MNHEY, CDR2 SVGAGI. The J segment lost 4 bases and the V segment lost 8 bases, leaving 3 bases of the junction unmatched.

The V and J genes are TRBV30 and TRBJ1-2, with D possibly matching TRBD1 (6 bases). CDR3 length: 12 amino acids. Trimming shortened V by 1 base and J by 12 bases, and 15 bases separated the two germline ends. CDR1 GTSNPN and CDR2 SVGIG come from the germline V gene (reference sequence). For the CDR3, the DNA is TGTGCCTGGAGTGGGATAGGGGGGCTCAACACCTTC. Protein sequence: CAWSGIGGLNTF. The full variable domain, with the rest looked up from reference TRBV30 and TRBJ1-2, is SQTIHQWPATLVQPVGSPLSLECTVEGTSNPNLYWYRQAAGRGLQLLFYSVGIGQISSEVPQNLSASRPQDRQFILSSKKLLLSDSGFYLCAWSGIGGLNTFGSGTRLTVV.

This chain links TRBV4-3 with TRBJ2-7, with D possibly matching TRBD1 (6 bases). The V end was cut by 1 base, the J end by 4 bases, with 14 bases between. Germline V gene lookup returns CDR1 LGHNA and CDR2 YSLEER. The CDR3 sequence is 15 residues long. CDR3 DNA sequence: TGCGCCAGCAGCCAAGGCCGGGACACTCAATACGAGCAGTACTTC. It encodes CASSQGRDTQYEQYF.

The chain links TRBV19 to TRBJ1-6; possibly TRBD1 for D (6 bases). Trimming stripped 3 bases from V and 10 bases from J, with 19 bases between. The CDR3 is 16 amino acids. CDR1 and CDR2 (germline): LNHDA, SQIVND (reference sequence). The CDR3 DNA is TGTGCCAGTAGTATTGCACAGGGAACGACGAGGTCACCCCTCCACTTT. This sequence encodes CASSIAQGTTRSPLHF.

The chain combines TRBV19 with TRBJ2-7; D gene uncertain. The CDR3 has 15 amino acids. The germline CDR1 and CDR2 sequences are LNHDA and SQIVND (reference sequence). V dropped 7 bases and J dropped 3 bases, with 19 bases sitting between them. This CDR3 is CASTVSGNYYYEQYF. CDR3 sequence (DNA): TGTGCCAGTACCGTAAGTGGAAACTACTACTACGAGCAGTACTTC.

This sequence joins TRBV5-6 and TRBJ2-3; perhaps TRBD1 as D (6 bases). The CDR3 is 15 residues long. V was trimmed by 2 bases and J by 0 bases, leaving 10 bases between them. Germline loops: CDR1 SGHDT, CDR2 YYEEEE. The CDR3 here is CASSFRGGSTDTQYF. CDR3 nucleotide sequence: TGTGCCAGCAGCTTCCGAGGGGGTAGCACAGATACGCAGTATTTT.

The sample holds one count of this clone. This chain uses TRBV10-2 with TRBJ2-3; D assignment may be TRBD1 or TRBD2 (5 bases each). Germline CDR1 WSHSY, CDR2 SAAADI. V was shortened by 4 bases and J by 1 base, with 12 bases between the two germline ends. The length of the CDR3 is 15 residues. The CDR3 reads CASSVGRTGTDTQYF. Here the CDR3 DNA reads TGCGCCAGCAGTGTGGGACGAACCGGCACAGATACGCAGTATTTT.

The V gene is TRBV7-8, the J gene TRBJ2-3; 8 positions agree with TRBD2. CDR3 length equals 16 residues. The J segment lost 1 base and the V segment lost 7 bases, leaving 10 bases of the junction unmatched. The germline CDR1 and CDR2 sequences are SGHVS and FQNEAQ. The CDR3 spells CASTREAGGRTDTQYF. For the CDR3, the DNA is TGTGCCAGCACCCGCGAGGCGGGGGGCCGCACAGATACGCAGTATTTT.

CDR3 sequence: CASSAVRRTSGLYEQYF. The CDR3 region has the DNA TGTGCCAGCAGTGCGGTGAGGAGGACTAGCGGACTATACGAGCAGTACTTC. The chain is built from TRBV2 and TRBJ2-7, with 10 bases aligning to TRBD2. Looked up from germline, CDR1 is SNHLY and CDR2 is FYNNEI. The V and J ends lost 4 bases and 4 bases, in that order; junction bases with no gene match: 13. This CDR3 spans 17 amino acids.

The chain links TRBV27 to TRBJ1-1; no clear D gene. Germline V gives CDR1 MNHEY, CDR2 SMNVEV (reference sequence). With 5 bases removed from V and 2 bases from J, the gap between germline ends came to 12 bases. This CDR3 has 14 amino acids. CDR3 sequence (DNA): TGTGCCAGCAGTCAGGAGGGCCTCAACACTGAAGCTTTCTTT. Amino acid sequence: CASSQEGLNTEAFF.

The V and J genes are TRBV20-1 and TRBJ1-1; D is perhaps TRBD1 (5 bases). The CDR3 is made up of 14 amino acids. CDR1 is DFQATT, CDR2 SNEGSKA, per germline (reference sequence). The ends were cut back, 4 bases at V and 1 base at J, with 13 bases in the middle. As DNA, the CDR3 is TGCAGTGCTAATGAGGGTGGGGGGAACACTGAAGCTTTCTTT. Encoded protein: CSANEGGGNTEAFF.

Only one count was recorded for this clone. V and J are TRBV19 and TRBJ2-2; possibly TRBD2 for D (5 bases). V lost 1 base and J lost 0, with 6 bases in between. CDR1 is LNHDA and CDR2 is SQIVND in the germline V gene (reference sequence). The CDR3 loop spans 15 amino acids. The CDR3 reads CASSIAGSNTGELFF. CDR3 bases: TGTGCCAGTAGTATAGCGGGGTCGAACACCGGGGAGCTGTTTTTT.

The V call is TRBV5-4, the J call TRBJ2-5; D is tentatively TRBD1 or TRBD2 (6 bases each). The CDR3 spans 16 residues. Germline-derived CDR1 and CDR2 are SGHNT and YYREEE (reference sequence). Trimming took 0 bases from V and 5 from J, leaving 17 bases between them. This CDR3 is CASSLGGAGPMETQYF. DNA of the CDR3: TGTGCCAGCAGCTTGGGGGGGGCAGGACCCATGGAGACCCAGTACTTC.

CDR3 sequence: CASSLGTPRTDTQYF. The DNA of the CDR3 is TGTGCCAGCAGTTTGGGGACACCGCGCACAGATACGCAGTATTTT. The rearrangement joins TRBV27 to TRBJ2-3, with a possible D match to TRBD1 (6 bases). This CDR3 spans 15 amino acids. CDR1 is MNHEY, CDR2 SMNVEV, per germline (reference sequence). Trimming stripped 3 bases from V and 1 base from J, with 11 bases between.

The chain joins TRBV29-1 to TRBJ1-5; D call uncertain. The CDR3 spans 19 residues. V was trimmed by 7 bases and J by 8 bases, leaving 36 bases between them. The germline gives CDR1 SQVTM, CDR2 ANQGSEA. The CDR3 DNA is TGCAGCGCCGAATCCTCCCGGGTTGGGAGGGCAAAATCCTCGAAGCCCCAGCATTTT. This gives the protein CSAESSRVGRAKSSKPQHF.

The V call is TRBV5-5, the J call TRBJ1-1, with D uncertain. The CDR3 has 13 residues. Germline V gene data show CDR1 as SGHKS and CDR2 as YYEKEE (reference sequence). Trimming removed 4 bases from V and 6 bases from J, with 13 bases in between. Here the CDR3 DNA reads TGTGCCAGCAGCCCTCGGCTGGATTCTGAAGCTTTCTTT. Translating gives CASSPRLDSEAFF.

The chain employs TRBV5-1 and TRBJ2-7; D might be TRBD1 or TRBD2, each matching 5 bases. The CDR3 covers 14 residues. Germline CDR1 is SGHRS and CDR2 is YFSETQ. Deletions cut 2 bases from V and 1 base from J, with 10 bases between. CDR3 sequence reads: CASSLRGGSYEQYF. CDR3 in DNA: TGCGCCAGCAGCTTACGTGGGGGTTCCTACGAGCAGTACTTC.

This chain joins TRBV20-1 and TRBJ1-2, with D maybe TRBD1 (5 bases). CDR1 and CDR2 (germline): DFQATT, SNEGSKA (reference sequence). The V gene lost 3 bases and the J gene lost 6 bases, with 17 bases spanning the gap. The CDR3 covers 14 residues. In nucleotides, the CDR3 is TGCAGTGCTAGTGTGACAGTACTATTTGATGGCTACACCTTC. It is translated as CSASVTVLFDGYTF.

Details on this clone: One end of the junction fails to match germline, which may point to a read error. The genes are TRBV6-1 and TRBJ2-7; the D gene is possibly TRBD1 (5 bases). Germline values: CDR1 MNHNS, CDR2 SASEGT. The CDR3 has 12 residues. The chain's CDR3 is CASSEISGHGLF. In nucleotides, the CDR3 is TGTGCCAGCAGTGAAATTTCCGGACATGGTCTCTTC.

The chain is built from TRBV25-1 and TRBJ2-3; 9 nucleotides align to TRBD1. Germline V gene sequence: CDR1 MGHDK, CDR2 SYGVNS. The CDR3 spans 17 residues. J was trimmed by 3 bases and V by 2 bases; bases with no gene match: 9. CDR3 amino acids: CASSEAPGQGKTDTQYF. CDR3 DNA sequence: TGTGCCAGCAGTGAAGCCCCGGGACAGGGTAAAACAGATACGCAGTATTTT. Together with reference TRBV25-1 and TRBJ2-3, the CDR3 gives the full variable domain: EADIYQTPRYLVIGTGKKITLECSQTMGHDKMYWYQQDPGMELHLIHYSYGVNSTEKGDLSSESTVSRIRTEHFPLTLESARPSHTSQYLCASSEAPGQGKTDTQYFGPGTRLTVL.

This rearrangement joins TRBV23-1 to TRBJ2-7; D perhaps matches TRBD1 (6 bases). TRBV23-1 is an ORF, and what it does is uncertain. This CDR3 has 13 amino acids. V lost 2 bases, J lost 3 bases, and 8 bases lay in between. The CDR3, as DNA: TGCGCCAGCAGTCAAAGACAGGTCTACGAGCAGTACTTC. It yields the protein CASSQRQVYEQYF.

This rearrangement joins TRBV20-1 to TRBJ2-7; D remains ambiguous. This CDR3 region has 11 residues. The germline V gene encodes CDR1 DFQATT and CDR2 SNEGSKA (reference sequence). Trimming left V 5 bases short and J 5 bases short, with 10 bases between. CDR3 nucleotide sequence: TGCAGTGCTTATGACGGGCACGAGCAGTACTTC. Encoded protein: CSAYDGHEQYF.

The chain links TRBV27 to TRBJ2-7; 10 positions match TRBD1. The junction had 10 bases not matched to a gene; V was cut back by 11 bases and J by 6 bases. CDR3 length equals 13 residues. Germline CDR1 is MNHEY and CDR2 is SMNVEV (reference sequence). For the CDR3, the DNA is TGTGCCTCCGCGAGGGACAGGGGTTTCGAGCAGTACTTC. Translating it yields CASARDRGFEQYF.

The chain uses TRBV7-9 and TRBJ2-3; maybe TRBD1 (5 bases). The CDR3 sequence is 15 residues long. V lost 1 base and J lost 1, with 9 bases in between. Germline-derived CDR1 and CDR2 are SEHNR and FQNEAQ (reference sequence). The chain's CDR3 is CASSLVKGGTDTQYF. DNA for the CDR3: TGTGCCAGCAGCTTAGTTAAAGGGGGCACAGATACGCAGTATTTT.